These 25 T cell receptor beta chains were sequenced from one sample in a study of blood T cells in healthy people across ages. Primed by a sample-barcoded 5' primer and a J-beta primer mix, a second PCR proceeded for about 6 to 12 cycles. TCRdb ran MiXCR on the 5' RACE reads and lists one entry per CDR3 protein. The table lists 700,000 or so distinct CDR3 sequences, 22% of them singletons. Sequencing was performed on blood. These receptors came from a man aged 65-85 years in good health.

This clonotype has only a few counts. J is TRBJ2-1 and V is TRBV11-3, with a possible D match to TRBD2 (6 bases). The CDR3 spans 13 residues. The V end was cut by 6 bases, the J end by 5 bases, with 11 bases between. The germline CDR1 and CDR2 sequences are SGHNT and YENEEA. The chain's CDR3 is CASRPGLNNEQFF. The CDR3, as DNA: TGTGCCAGCAGGCCCGGACTAAACAATGAGCAGTTCTTC.

The genes are TRBV12-5 and TRBJ2-1, with D perhaps given as TRBD1 or TRBD2 (5 bases each). Germline CDR1 and CDR2: LGHNT and FRNRAP. V gave up 0 bases and J gave up 3 bases, with 18 bases separating them. The CDR3 runs to 18 residues. CDR3 protein: CASGLVVYGRGNYNEQFF. In DNA form, the CDR3 reads TGTGCTAGTGGTTTGGTAGTTTATGGCCGGGGCAACTACAATGAGCAGTTCTTC.

This clonotype has at least ten counts. The chain is built from TRBV6-1 and TRBJ1-6, with D hard to call. The germline CDR1 and CDR2 sequences are MNHNS and SASEGT. The CDR3 extends over 14 amino acids. Trimming shortened V by 7 bases and J by 8 bases, and 15 bases separated the two germline ends. CDR3 residues: CASTRDPRDSPLHF. CDR3 nucleotides: TGTGCCAGCACCAGAGACCCTAGGGATTCACCCCTCCACTTT.

This clonotype showed up just a few times. The V and J genes are TRBV5-1 and TRBJ2-1; D gene unclear. The better agreement between TRBJ2-7 and the DNA end casts doubt on the J call. This CDR3 is built from 13 residues. Germline CDR1 and CDR2: SGHRS and YFSETQ. The CDR3 is CASSLGSFDEQYF. CDR3 DNA sequence: TGCGCCAGCAGCTTGGGCAGCTTCGACGAGCAGTACTTC.

This chain joins TRBV4-3 and TRBJ2-3, with 9 positions matching TRBD2. The CDR3 contains 14 residues. V shed 4 bases and J 4 bases; nucleotides not matched to a gene: 3. Germline V gene data show CDR1 as LGHNA and CDR2 as YSLEER. The CDR3 DNA reads as TGCGCCAGCAGCCGACGACTAGCGGCAGATACGCAGTATTTT. It translates to CASSRRLAADTQYF.

This clonotype came up once. The chain recombines TRBV5-1 with TRBJ2-5; 10 bases are shared with TRBD1. The J call may be mistaken, given a closer DNA end match to TRBJ2-7. The length of the CDR3 is 16 residues. In germline, CDR1 is SGHRS, CDR2 YFSETQ. The CDR3 loop reads CASSLLGTGVSYEQYF. The CDR3 bases are TGCGCCAGCAGCCTACTTGGGACAGGGGTCTCCTACGAGCAGTACTTC.

V usage is TRBV18 and J usage is TRBJ1-1, with 7 nucleotides matching TRBD1. There are 17 residues in the CDR3. Germline V gives CDR1 KGHSH, CDR2 LQKENI. V was clipped by 3 bases and J by 5 bases; unmatched bases: 15. Here the CDR3 reads CASSPRIQTGTKTEAFF. The CDR3 DNA is TGTGCCAGCTCACCGAGAATCCAGACAGGGACGAAAACTGAAGCTTTCTTT.

This clonotype was observed a single time. The missing conserved phenylalanine or tryptophan at the end of this CDR3 makes a read error likely. The chain joins TRBV11-2 to TRBJ2-2, with D perhaps TRBD1 (5 bases). CDR1 is SGHAT and CDR2 is FQNNGV in the germline V gene. The CDR3 runs to 16 residues. V lost 1 base to trimming and J lost 2 bases, with 11 bases between them. The CDR3 is CASSLVAGFNTGELFL. The CDR3, as DNA: TGTGCCAGCAGCTTAGTTGCAGGGTTTAACACCGGGGAGCTGTTTCTT.

The rearrangement links TRBV20-1 to TRBJ1-1; TRBD1 is a possible D gene (6 bases). Germline loops: CDR1 DFQATT, CDR2 SNEGSKA (reference sequence). The CDR3 consists of 17 residues. Trimming removed 0 bases at V and 5 bases at J, with 22 bases between. The CDR3 region has the DNA TGCAGTGCTAGAGATCCGCCTCCAAGGGGGGCAGATACTGAAGCTTTCTTT. Residues: CSARDPPPRGADTEAFF.

This clonotype was detected a few times. This sequence may be a read error, since a much larger clone differs from it by one base. This chain connects TRBV18 to TRBJ1-4, with TRBD1 matching 9 bases. The CDR3 has 16 residues. The V and J ends lost 2 bases and 8 bases, in that order; junction bases with no gene match: 9. Per germline, CDR1 KGHSH and CDR2 LQKENI. In DNA, the CDR3 is TGTGCCAGCTCACCAGTCTCCGGGACAGGGAAAGAAAAACTGTTTTTT. Amino acids: CASSPVSGTGKEKLFF.

The chain carries TRBV28 and TRBJ2-5; D unresolved. The germline V and J ends were trimmed by 7 bases and 0 bases, with 6 bases remaining between them. CDR3 length: 12 residues. The V gene's germline CDR1 is MDHEN and CDR2 SYDVKM. The CDR3 spells CASNLYQETQYF. Written as DNA, the CDR3 is TGTGCCAGCAACCTCTACCAAGAGACCCAGTACTTC.

There are a few counts of this clonotype. V is TRBV10-3 and J is TRBJ1-2, with D unclear. V lost 6 bases and J 2 bases, leaving 7 bases between the germline ends. The CDR3 is 12 residues long. The germline V gene encodes CDR1 ENHRY and CDR2 SYGVKD. In nucleotides, the CDR3 is TGTGCCATCAGGGCCACCAACTATGGCTACACCTTC. Its translation: CAIRATNYGYTF.

Only a few counts were recorded for this clonotype. The V gene is TRBV7-2, the J gene TRBJ2-5; D is undetermined. Germline lookup yields CDR1 SGHTA and CDR2 FQGNSA. The CDR3 has 14 residues. V gave up 2 bases and J gave up 5 bases, with 12 bases separating them. The CDR3 loop reads CASSLKGDRETQYF. DNA for the CDR3: TGTGCCAGCAGCTTAAAAGGCGATAGGGAGACCCAGTACTTC.

The chain carries TRBV12-3 or TRBV12-4 and TRBJ2-5; 8 positions agree with TRBD1. V gave up 5 bases and J gave up 7 bases; unmatched junction bases: 15. The CDR3 is 16 residues long. DNA of the CDR3: TGTGCCAGCAGTGTCCCCCAGGGGGCCCTTCCAGGGACCCAGTACTTC. Translation: CASSVPQGALPGTQYF.

The CDR3 region has the DNA TGTGCCAGCAGCCTAGGGGGGGCCAGGGGCAATCAGCCCCAGCATTTT. Encoded protein: CASSLGGARGNQPQHF. The chain uses TRBV7-9 and TRBJ1-5; D may be TRBD1 (6 bases). Germline-derived CDR1 and CDR2 are SEHNR and FQNEAQ (reference sequence). V was trimmed by 5 bases and J by 2 bases, leaving 16 bases between them. CDR3 length: 16 residues.

There are a few counts of this clonotype. This chain uses TRBV15 with TRBJ2-7; D remains ambiguous. This CDR3 spans 14 amino acids. CDR1 and CDR2 (germline): LNHNV, YYDKDF (reference sequence). V was pared by 1 base and J by 3 bases, with 10 bases between. The CDR3: CATSRGLEDYEQYV. CDR3 sequence (DNA): TGTGCCACCAGCAGAGGGTTAGAAGACTACGAGCAGTACGTC.

V and J are TRBV5-4 and TRBJ2-6, with a possible D match to TRBD1 (6 bases). Germline V gene sequence: CDR1 SGHNT, CDR2 YYREEE (reference sequence). V was pared by 5 bases and J by 1 base, with 10 bases between. CDR3 length: 15 amino acids. DNA for the CDR3: TGTGCCAGCAGTTACACAGGGTCTGGGGCCAACGTCCTGACTTTC. It specifies CASSYTGSGANVLTF.

In the case of this clonotype: This may stem from a read error, because a much larger clone lies one nucleotide away. The genes are TRBV5-6 and TRBJ2-1; D unresolved. The CDR3 is 16 amino acids. Germline values: CDR1 SGHDT, CDR2 YYEEEE. CDR3 nucleotides: TGTGTCAGCAGCTTCCTAGGGAAGAGCTCCTACAATGAGCAGTTCTTC. It yields the protein CVSSFLGKSSYNEQFF.

This clonotype occurred many times. This chain links TRBV28 with TRBJ2-7; weak D call: TRBD2 (5 bases). There are 15 residues in the CDR3. V lost 8 bases and J lost 0, with 17 bases in between. In germline, CDR1 is MDHEN, CDR2 SYDVKM. CDR3: CASPPALSGSYEQYF. The CDR3 bases are TGTGCCAGCCCACCGGCCCTCAGCGGCTCCTACGAGCAGTACTTC.

The gene calls are TRBV4-3 and TRBJ2-2; no firm D call. The CDR3 is 16 amino acids. The V gene's germline CDR1 is LGHNA and CDR2 YSLEER. With 4 bases removed from V and 0 bases from J, the gap between germline ends came to 12 bases. CDR3: CASSPERFANTGELFF. The DNA for the CDR3 is TGCGCCAGCAGCCCGGAACGGTTCGCGAACACCGGGGAGCTGTTTTTT.

The chain has TRBV28 and TRBJ1-2; unclear D gene. CDR1 is MDHEN, CDR2 SYDVKM, per germline. The CDR3 has 12 residues. The ends were cut back, 4 bases at V and 2 bases at J, with 5 bases in the middle. CDR3 in DNA: TGTGCCAGCAGTTACTTGAACTATGGCTACACCTTC. Residues: CASSYLNYGYTF.

Note on this clonotype: A junction end diverges from the germline sequence, so it may reflect a read error. This chain links TRBV11-2 with TRBJ1-4; 7 bases map to TRBD1. The CDR3 length is 14 residues. Germline V gene lookup returns CDR1 SGHAT and CDR2 FQNNGV. The CDR3 bases are TGCGCCAGCAGCGACAGGGTGGCTAATGAAAAACTGTTTTTT. Residues: CASSDRVANEKLFF.

The chain employs TRBV3-1 and TRBJ1-3; 9 positions agree with TRBD1. The CDR3 is made up of 15 amino acids. V dropped 4 bases and J dropped 6; count of bases not matched to a gene: 7. The germline V gene has CDR1 LGHDT and CDR2 YNNKEL (reference sequence). DNA for the CDR3: TGTGCCAGCAGCCCCGACAGGGGGTGGGAAAACACCATATATTTT. Translation: CASSPDRGWENTIYF.

The J gene is TRBJ2-1, the V gene TRBV20-1; perhaps TRBD1 as D (5 bases). The last part of the DNA fits TRBJ2-7 better; the J call may be wrong. The germline CDR1 and CDR2 sequences are DFQATT and SNEGSKA (reference sequence). This CDR3 has 16 residues. CDR3 protein: CSARDPGRVSSYEQYF. In nucleotides, the CDR3 is TGCAGTGCTAGAGATCCGGGCAGGGTTAGCTCCTACGAGCAGTACTTC.

The chain uses TRBV20-1 and TRBJ2-4; D gene unclear. Germline CDR1 is DFQATT and CDR2 is SNEGSKA (reference sequence). The CDR3 totals 14 residues. V shed 7 bases and J shed 0 bases, with 13 bases lying between them. The CDR3 loop is CSVPLARAKNIQYF. CDR3 bases: TGCAGTGTCCCCCTGGCCAGAGCCAAAAACATTCAGTACTTC.